A selection of T cell receptor beta chains follows, all from one sample in a study of blood T cells in healthy people across ages. In TCRdb, the 5' RACE reads were re-called with MiXCR into one record per CDR3 protein. The repertoire holds around 780,000 distinct CDR3 sequences, with around 50% as singletons. Specimen: blood. These receptor sequences come from a man in his forties in good health. Both conserved end residues are part of each CDR3. D genes are given only for firm matches. The size entry is marked missing in some rows and otherwise reads once, few, many or a size class.

size: .
D: .
J: TRBJ2-5
V: TRBV2
CDR3: CASSEALGLFQETRYF
DNA: TGTGCCAGCAGTGAAGCGCTTGGCCTCTTCCAAGAGACCCGGTACTTC

size: .
D: TRBD1
J: TRBJ1-1
V: TRBV6-2/TRBV6-3
CDR3: CASSYVTGDLPSAFF
DNA: TGTGCCAGCAGTTACGTTACAGGGGACCTGCCAAGCGCTTTCTTT

size: few
D: .
J: TRBJ2-5
V: TRBV12-3/TRBV12-4
CDR3: CASSFAARETQYF
DNA: TGTGCCAGCAGTTTTGCAGCGAGGGAGACCCAGTACTTC

size: .
D: .
J: TRBJ2-1
V: TRBV25-1
CDR3: CASRQVTRNEQFF
DNA: TGTGCCAGCAGACAGGTCACCCGGAATGAGCAGTTCTTC

size: .
D: TRBD1
J: TRBJ1-1
V: TRBV7-8
CDR3: CASSVGQMNTEAFF
DNA: TGTGCCAGCTCGGTGGGACAGATGAACACTGAAGCTTTCTTT

size: once
D: .
J: TRBJ1-6
V: TRBV20-1
CDR3: CSAQLGNSPLHF
DNA: TGCAGTGCTCAGCTGGGTAATTCACCCCTCCACTTT

size: .
D: .
J: TRBJ2-7
V: TRBV15
CDR3: CATSPTGNEQYF
DNA: TGTGCCACCAGCCCTACAGGGAACGAGCAGTACTTC

size: .
D: .
J: TRBJ2-7
V: TRBV7-3
CDR3: CASSLMGGYEQYF
DNA: TGTGCCAGCAGCCTAATGGGGGGCTACGAGCAGTACTTC

size: .
D: TRBD2
J: TRBJ2-5
V: TRBV12-3/TRBV12-4
CDR3: CASRTTSETQETQYF
DNA: TGTGCCAGCAGGACCACTAGCGAGACCCAAGAGACCCAGTACTTC

size: once
D: .
J: TRBJ2-2
V: TRBV6-5
CDR3: CASSYLGTGELFF
DNA: TGTGCCAGCAGTTACCTGGGCACCGGGGAGCTGTTTTTT

size: .
D: .
J: TRBJ1-2
V: TRBV25-1
CDR3: CASSEKQGHDRGYTF
DNA: TGTGCCAGCAGTGAGAAACAGGGCCATGACCGTGGCTACACCTTC

size: few
D: .
J: TRBJ2-7
V: TRBV28
CDR3: CASAQGPSYEQYF
DNA: TGTGCCAGTGCGCAGGGACCCTCCTACGAGCAGTACTTC

size: many
D: .
J: TRBJ2-1
V: TRBV5-1
CDR3: CASSLATWDEQFF
DNA: TGCGCCAGCAGCTTGGCCACCTGGGATGAGCAGTTCTTC

size: few
D: TRBD1
J: TRBJ2-7
V: TRBV28
CDR3: CASSLMTGGYEQYF
DNA: TGTGCCAGCAGTTTAATGACAGGGGGCTACGAGCAGTACTTC

size: .
D: TRBD1
J: TRBJ2-1
V: TRBV4-2
CDR3: CASSQEQGAFGEQFF
DNA: TGTGCCAGCAGCCAAGAACAGGGGGCTTTTGGTGAGCAGTTCTTC

size: .
D: .
J: TRBJ2-7
V: TRBV28
CDR3: CASSLPRGRRGAQAYEQYF
DNA: TGTGCCAGCAGTTTACCGCGGGGTCGGCGGGGTGCGCAGGCTTACGAGCAGTACTTC

size: few
D: .
J: TRBJ2-7
V: TRBV20-1
CDR3: CSARQGGLPYEQYF
DNA: TGCAGTGCTAGACAGGGGGGCCTACCTTACGAGCAGTACTTC

size: .
D: TRBD2
J: TRBJ2-3
V: TRBV27
CDR3: CASRKGTSGITDTQYF
DNA: TGTGCCAGCAGGAAGGGGACTAGCGGGATCACAGATACGCAGTATTTT

size: .
D: TRBD2
J: TRBJ2-1
V: TRBV6-2/TRBV6-3
CDR3: CASSFDPGTSGYNEQFF
DNA: TGTGCCAGCAGTTTTGATCCCGGGACTAGCGGCTACAATGAGCAGTTCTTC

size: .
D: TRBD2
J: TRBJ2-7
V: TRBV12-3/TRBV12-4
CDR3: CASSWDYANYEQYF
DNA: TGTGCCAGCAGTTGGGACTACGCAAACTACGAGCAGTACTTC

size: .
D: TRBD2
J: TRBJ2-3
V: TRBV7-2
CDR3: CASSFSGTPDTQYF
DNA: TGTGCCAGCAGCTTTAGCGGGACTCCAGATACGCAGTATTTT

size: .
D: .
J: TRBJ2-1
V: TRBV11-3
CDR3: CASSSNPTLRSYNEQFF
DNA: TGTGCCAGCAGCTCAAACCCGACACTTAGATCCTACAATGAGCAGTTCTTC

size: few
D: .
J: TRBJ1-2
V: TRBV29-1
CDR3: CSVVRGGNYGYTF
DNA: TGCAGCGTTGTCCGAGGGGGTAACTATGGCTACACCTTC

size: .
D: TRBD1
J: TRBJ1-2
V: TRBV3-1
CDR3: CASSPAGGRGVGYTF
DNA: TGTGCCAGCAGCCCCGCAGGGGGCAGGGGAGTTGGCTACACCTTC

size: .
D: .
J: TRBJ1-2
V: TRBV12-3/TRBV12-4
CDR3: CASSLGPGYTF
DNA: TGTGCCAGCAGTTTGGGTCCAGGCTACACCTTC

size: .
D: .
J: TRBJ1-1
V: TRBV7-9
CDR3: CASSLVGNREAFF
DNA: TGTGCCAGCAGCTTAGTAGGCAACAGAGAAGCTTTCTTT

size: .
D: .
J: TRBJ2-1
V: TRBV5-1
CDR3: CASSATQLEQFF
DNA: TGCGCCAGCAGCGCTACCCAGTTGGAGCAGTTCTTC

size: few
D: TRBD1
J: TRBJ1-2
V: TRBV29-1
CDR3: CSVESPTGGYGYTF
DNA: TGCAGCGTTGAAAGCCCGACAGGGGGGTATGGCTACACCTTC

size: .
D: .
J: TRBJ1-1
V: TRBV20-1
CDR3: CSARVHGQPNTEAFF
DNA: TGCAGTGCTAGAGTCCACGGACAGCCCAACACTGAAGCTTTCTTT

size: .
D: TRBD1
J: TRBJ1-4
V: TRBV7-9
CDR3: CASSGPGQGATNEKLFF
DNA: TGTGCCAGCAGCGGTCCGGGACAGGGAGCAACTAATGAAAAACTGTTTTTT

size: .
D: .
J: TRBJ1-2
V: TRBV29-1
CDR3: CSVGGAAPYGYTF
DNA: TGCAGCGTCGGGGGAGCGGCCCCCTATGGCTACACCTTC

size: once
D: .
J: TRBJ2-3
V: TRBV12-3/TRBV12-4
CDR3: CASSFTRTTDTQYF
DNA: TGTGCCAGCAGTTTCACACGGACAACAGATACGCAGTATTTT

size: .
D: TRBD1
J: TRBJ2-3
V: TRBV18
CDR3: CASSPRDRSTDTQYF
DNA: TGTGCCAGCTCACCACGGGACAGAAGCACAGATACGCAGTATTTT

size: .
D: TRBD1
J: TRBJ2-2
V: TRBV11-3
CDR3: CASSLATGGTYTGELFF
DNA: TGTGCCAGCAGCTTGGCAACAGGGGGCACCTACACCGGGGAGCTGTTTTTT

size: .
D: .
J: TRBJ1-4
V: TRBV20-1
CDR3: CSAPSRTNEKLFF
DNA: TGCAGTGCCCCGAGCAGAACGAATGAAAAACTGTTTTTT

size: .
D: TRBD2
J: TRBJ2-5
V: TRBV4-2
CDR3: CASSQDPAGGLLETQYF
DNA: TGTGCCAGCAGCCAAGATCCGGCGGGGGGGCTTCTGGAGACCCAGTACTTC

size: .
D: .
J: TRBJ2-1
V: TRBV20-1
CDR3: CSAPSPTSTLDNEQFF
DNA: TGCAGTGCTCCCTCCCCCACTAGTACCCTAGACAATGAGCAGTTCTTC

size: .
D: .
J: TRBJ1-2
V: TRBV12-3/TRBV12-4
CDR3: CASSPDSIYGYTF
DNA: TGTGCCAGCAGCCCGGACAGTATCTATGGCTACACCTTC

size: few
D: .
J: TRBJ1-5
V: TRBV10-3
CDR3: CAISEFGQGNQPQHF
DNA: TGTGCCATCAGTGAGTTCGGGCAGGGGAATCAGCCCCAGCATTTT

size: .
D: .
J: TRBJ1-2
V: TRBV20-1
CDR3: CSAEIGYTF
DNA: TGCAGTGCTGAGATCGGCTACACCTTC

size: .
D: .
J: TRBJ2-4
V: TRBV7-9
CDR3: CASSLNKGRAKNIQYF
DNA: TGTGCCAGCAGCTTAAATAAGGGGCGAGCCAAAAACATTCAGTACTTC

size: once
D: .
J: TRBJ2-1
V: TRBV7-6
CDR3: CASSNEGPRRGEQFF
DNA: TGTGCCAGCAGCAACGAGGGACCACGGAGAGGGGAGCAGTTCTTC

size: .
D: .
J: TRBJ2-6
V: TRBV9
CDR3: CASSTRDTISGANVLTF
DNA: TGTGCCAGCAGCACCCGGGACACTATCTCTGGGGCCAACGTCCTGACTTTC

size: .
D: .
J: TRBJ2-5
V: TRBV20-1
CDR3: CSAREVGRQETQYF
DNA: TGCAGTGCTAGAGAAGTTGGCCGACAAGAGACCCAGTACTTC

size: .
D: .
J: TRBJ1-2
V: TRBV10-3
CDR3: CAILIADSRDGYTF
DNA: TGTGCCATCCTTATAGCGGACAGCCGGGATGGCTACACCTTC

size: .
D: .
J: TRBJ2-7
V: TRBV3-1
CDR3: CASSQGIQSDEQYF
DNA: TGTGCCAGCAGCCAAGGGATCCAAAGCGACGAGCAGTACTTC

size: .
D: TRBD2
J: TRBJ2-7
V: TRBV4-1
CDR3: CASSLGLAGDWVYEQYF
DNA: TGCGCCAGCAGCCTAGGACTAGCGGGAGATTGGGTCTACGAGCAGTACTTC

size: once
D: .
J: TRBJ1-5
V: TRBV15
CDR3: CATSRDFIQPQHF
DNA: TGTGCCACCAGCAGAGACTTTATCCAGCCCCAGCATTTT

size: few
D: TRBD2
J: TRBJ2-5
V: TRBV9
CDR3: CASSVGLAGAPGQETQYF
DNA: TGTGCCAGCAGCGTAGGACTAGCGGGAGCCCCGGGGCAAGAGACCCAGTACTTC

size: .
D: .
J: TRBJ2-3
V: TRBV11-2
CDR3: CASSLGRVSTDTQYF
DNA: TGTGCCAGCAGCTTAGGGCGGGTTAGCACGGATACGCAGTATTTT

size: .
D: .
J: TRBJ1-1
V: TRBV20-1
CDR3: CSASGRMNTEAFF
DNA: TGCAGTGCTAGTGGGCGGATGAACACTGAAGCTTTCTTT

size: once
D: TRBD2
J: TRBJ2-2
V: TRBV4-2
CDR3: CASSPYMTETSGTGELFF
DNA: TGTGCCAGCAGCCCCTATATGACCGAGACTAGCGGAACCGGGGAGCTGTTTTTT

size: .
D: TRBD1
J: TRBJ2-7
V: TRBV27
CDR3: CASSLSQGDRVSYEQYF
DNA: TGCGCCAGCAGTTTATCTCAGGGGGACAGGGTCTCCTACGAGCAGTACTTC

size: .
D: .
J: TRBJ1-6
V: TRBV6-6
CDR3: CASTTDNSALHF
DNA: TGTGCCAGCACCACGGATAATTCTGCCCTCCACTTT

size: .
D: .
J: TRBJ2-2
V: TRBV7-2
CDR3: CASSLGPGTGELFF
DNA: TGTGCCAGCAGCTTGGGTCCCGGCACCGGGGAGCTGTTTTTT

size: few
D: .
J: TRBJ2-3
V: TRBV14
CDR3: CASSPAGVTDTQYF
DNA: TGTGCCAGCAGCCCAGCAGGGGTCACAGATACGCAGTATTTT

size: .
D: TRBD1
J: TRBJ1-1
V: TRBV7-9
CDR3: CASSLAPQGAEAFF
DNA: TGTGCCAGCAGCTTAGCCCCACAGGGGGCTGAAGCTTTCTTT

size: once
D: TRBD2
J: TRBJ2-1
V: TRBV7-2
CDR3: CASTSWAGLSYNEQFF
DNA: TGTGCCAGCACCTCATGGGCGGGACTATCTTACAATGAGCAGTTCTTC

size: .
D: .
J: TRBJ2-1
V: TRBV7-9
CDR3: CASSSPGARSDNEQFF
DNA: TGTGCCAGCAGCTCCCCAGGCGCGCGGTCAGACAATGAGCAGTTCTTC

size: .
D: TRBD1
J: TRBJ2-1
V: TRBV6-2/TRBV6-3
CDR3: CASSYSPGRQGLYNEQFF
DNA: TGTGCCAGCAGTTACTCTCCCGGCAGACAGGGCTTATACAATGAGCAGTTCTTC